This TCR beta chain was identified during a study of CD8+CD57+ T cells in acquired aplastic anemia (dated by TCRdb to between 2018 and 2020). Background on the whole study: DNA extracted from sorted CD4+ and CD8+ cells had a mean of around 3 ug, with a range of 0.2 to 27.4 ug. CD8+CD57+ expansion was defined as a frequency above the mean frequency observed in healthy subjects.

Genomic DNA served as template for TCR beta VDJ combination and CDR3 sequence profiling. An Illumina HiSeq 2000 was the platform used for TCR repertoire sequencing. The published analysis was carried out like this. Repertoires were assessed using TRBV/TRBJ rearrangement plots, CDR3 size and DJ length profiles, and Simpson's diversity index. The most abundant DNA sequence in the deep sequencing data was taken as the immunodominant clone. CDR3 amino acid sequences were checked for sharing between subjects and were compared against published repertoires and the VDJdb database. In-frame beta chains were kept once TCRdb had trimmed the public reads at Q25 with fastp and called clones with MiXCR. Every distinct CDR3 protein forms one entry, paired with its most common genes and DNA. These V and J calls derive from TCRdb rather than the authors' analysis. The table for this sample lists 150,000 to 170,000 distinct CDR3 sequences; about 50% of them were counted only once. The ten largest clonotypes hold 12% of the sample.

Overall study outcomes, separate from this receptor: Around 30 CD8+ CDR3 sequences were found in both patients and controls but appeared to be highly expressed in patients and within the immunodominant clones of the patients. Patients and healthy controls showed no significant difference in CD8+ Simpson's diversity (P=0.060).

From the cysteine up to the phenylalanine, the CDR3 has a length of 13 residues. CDR3 DNA only is kept here, 39 bases in frame from base 1. The germline V gene sets CDR1 to SNHLY and CDR2 to FYNNEI. V lost 2 bases and J lost 11 bases; the stretch between them is 15 bases long. Turning to this clonotype: Its antigen remains unidentified. No much larger clone exists at a distance of one base, and base qualities are not known.

Expansion of CD8+CD57+ cells had been shown by flow cytometry in the patients chosen for sequencing. Severe acquired aplastic anemia was diagnosed in all patients according to International Study of Aplastic Anemia and Agranulocytosis and Camitta criteria. No therapy had been received by the patients at the time of blood sampling. TCR repertoires of sorted CD4+ and CD8+ blood T cells from severe aplastic anemia patients and healthy subjects were deep-sequenced in the study. Patients were enrolled in the USA under clinicaltrials.gov protocols 00001620, 01623167, 00001397, 00071045, 00081523 and 00961064. Ficoll-Paque density gradient centrifugation was used to isolate peripheral blood mononuclear cells. Before DNA extraction, CD4+ and CD8+ T cells were sorted with FACS or magnetic beads.

The chain joins TRBV2 to TRBJ1-1, with the D gene not confidently named. The sequence came from a human donor with aplastic anemia. The sequenced sample consisted of sorted CD4+, CD8+, or CD8+CD57+ T cells (not recorded which) from PBMCs. The nucleotides are TGTGCCAGCAGTGAATATGGTTATTTAGTGGCTTTCTTT. Translated, it gives CASSEYGYLVAFF.